Listed below are T cell receptor beta chains from one sample, sequenced in a study of T cell responses to AZD1222 COVID-19 vaccine. Sequenced by immunoSEQ multiplex PCR; TCRdb stores in-frame clones only, minus some. The table shows about 88,000 clones, with approximately 88% occurring only once. Sequenced here: peripheral blood, sampled on day 0 of AZD1222 vaccination. All receptors derive from an adult in good health. Each CDR3 is given with its conserved first and last residue. A D gene is named only where the DNA matches it firmly. Clone size appears in some rows only: once, few, many, or a class for an expanded clone.

d_call,cdr3_length,v_call,j_call,clone_size,cdr3_nt,cdr3_aa
NA,13,TRBV6-1,TRBJ1-2,few,TGTGCCAGCAGTGATAGGGAAGTAACTGGCTACACCTTC,CASSDREVTGYTF
NA,16,TRBV11-1,TRBJ1-1,NA,TGTGCCAGCAGCCTCCGGGACACCGTTAGTAACACTGAAGCTTTCTTT,CASSLRDTVSNTEAFF
TRBD2,16,TRBV9,TRBJ2-7,NA,TGTGCCAGCAGCGTAGCCATTAGCGGGGGTCCACACGAGCAGTACTTC,CASSVAISGGPHEQYF
NA,13,TRBV6-5,TRBJ1-6,NA,TGTGCCAGCAGCTCCGGGGGCCTTTCACCCCTCCACTTT,CASSSGGLSPLHF
NA,11,TRBV19,TRBJ1-1,NA,TGTGCCAGTAGGGGGATCACCGAAGCTTTCTTT,CASRGITEAFF
TRBD2,16,TRBV5-1,TRBJ2-3,NA,TGCGCCAGCAGCCTACGTAGCGGGGGGGCCACAGATACGCAGTATTTT,CASSLRSGGATDTQYF
NA,15,TRBV15,TRBJ1-5,once,TGTGCCACCAGCATAGCGAGACAGGTCAATCAGCCCCAGCATTTT,CATSIARQVNQPQHF
TRBD1,15,TRBV5-1,TRBJ1-6,NA,TGCGCCAGCAGCACCGGACAGGGGGGGAATTCACCCCTCCACTTT,CASSTGQGGNSPLHF
TRBD2,16,TRBV5-6,TRBJ2-7,NA,TGTGCCAGCAGCTTAATAGCGGGGGGGCTAGGAATCGAGCAGTACTTC,CASSLIAGGLGIEQYF
TRBD1,15,TRBV7-2,TRBJ1-3,NA,TGTGCCAGCAGCTACGGGACAGACTCTGGAAACACCATATATTTT,CASSYGTDSGNTIYF
NA,12,TRBV20-1,TRBJ2-7,NA,TGCAGTGCTAGTGCCGTGACCTACGAGCAGTACTTC,CSASAVTYEQYF
TRBD2,14,TRBV29-1,TRBJ2-7,NA,TGCAGCGTGCATAGCGGGGTAAGCTCCTACGAGCAGTACTTC,CSVHSGVSSYEQYF
NA,14,TRBV4-2,TRBJ2-3,NA,TGTGCCAGCAGCGATGGTCCTCAAGAGGATACGCAGTATTTT,CASSDGPQEDTQYF
NA,15,TRBV9,TRBJ1-2,NA,TGTGCCAGCAGCGTAGAGTCCAGAGCTAACTATGGCTACACCTTC,CASSVESRANYGYTF
NA,15,TRBV4-3,TRBJ2-1,NA,TGCGCCAGCAGGCACTATGGGGCAGGGATGGATGAGCAGTTCTTC,CASRHYGAGMDEQFF
TRBD2,17,TRBV9,TRBJ2-7,NA,TGTGCCAGCAGCGCAGGGATGGGGACTAGCGGCTCCTACGAGCAGTACTTC,CASSAGMGTSGSYEQYF
NA,17,TRBV21-1,TRBJ2-1,NA,NA,CASSKWAPGTEYNEQFF
TRBD2,17,TRBV27,TRBJ2-1,once,TGTGCCAGCAGTCCCCGTAGCGGGGTCAGCTCCTACAATGAGCAGTTCTTC,CASSPRSGVSSYNEQFF
NA,13,TRBV7-9,TRBJ1-2,NA,TGTGCCAGCAGCTCTCTGGGGGGGTATGGCTACACCTTC,CASSSLGGYGYTF
TRBD1,14,TRBV6-5,TRBJ2-7,NA,TGTGCCAGCAGTTACCGGGACAGGGGACACGAGCAGTACTTC,CASSYRDRGHEQYF
TRBD1,15,TRBV2,TRBJ1-6,NA,TGTGCCAGCAGCCCAGGGACAGGCGGAAATTCACCCCTCCACTTT,CASSPGTGGNSPLHF
TRBD1,15,TRBV27,TRBJ2-2,NA,TGTGCCAGCGGATCCGGGACAGGGATAACCGGGGAGCTGTTTTTT,CASGSGTGITGELFF
NA,16,TRBV3-1/TRBV3-2,TRBJ2-7,NA,TGTGCCAGCAGCCAAGATCCCCCCCTAGCCCCCTACGAGCAGTACTTC,CASSQDPPLAPYEQYF
TRBD2,20,TRBV5-4,TRBJ2-1,NA,TGTGCCAGCAGCTTGGCTGCTAGCGGGGAGAATAATTCCTACTACAATGAGCAGTTCTTC,CASSLAASGENNSYYNEQFF
TRBD1,12,TRBV2,TRBJ2-7,few,TGTGCCAGCAGTGAGATGGGGACAGGACAGTACTTC,CASSEMGTGQYF
TRBD2,17,TRBV4-2,TRBJ2-2,NA,TGTGCCAGCAGCCAAGGACTAGCGGGAGCGGTCACCGGGGAGCTGTTTTTT,CASSQGLAGAVTGELFF
TRBD1,15,TRBV7-8,TRBJ2-1,NA,TGTGCCAGCAGCTTAGCGGGACAGGAAAACAATGAGCAGTTCTTC,CASSLAGQENNEQFF
NA,12,TRBV18,TRBJ1-2,NA,TGTGCCAGCTCACCGGATAAGGGGGGCTACACCTTC,CASSPDKGGYTF
NA,12,TRBV10-3,TRBJ2-1,NA,TGTGCCCTCCCCTTAAAGGGCAATGAGCAGTTCTTC,CALPLKGNEQFF
NA,12,TRBV29-1,TRBJ2-1,NA,TGCAGCGTTGAAGATTTAGAGGTTGAGCAGTTCTTC,CSVEDLEVEQFF